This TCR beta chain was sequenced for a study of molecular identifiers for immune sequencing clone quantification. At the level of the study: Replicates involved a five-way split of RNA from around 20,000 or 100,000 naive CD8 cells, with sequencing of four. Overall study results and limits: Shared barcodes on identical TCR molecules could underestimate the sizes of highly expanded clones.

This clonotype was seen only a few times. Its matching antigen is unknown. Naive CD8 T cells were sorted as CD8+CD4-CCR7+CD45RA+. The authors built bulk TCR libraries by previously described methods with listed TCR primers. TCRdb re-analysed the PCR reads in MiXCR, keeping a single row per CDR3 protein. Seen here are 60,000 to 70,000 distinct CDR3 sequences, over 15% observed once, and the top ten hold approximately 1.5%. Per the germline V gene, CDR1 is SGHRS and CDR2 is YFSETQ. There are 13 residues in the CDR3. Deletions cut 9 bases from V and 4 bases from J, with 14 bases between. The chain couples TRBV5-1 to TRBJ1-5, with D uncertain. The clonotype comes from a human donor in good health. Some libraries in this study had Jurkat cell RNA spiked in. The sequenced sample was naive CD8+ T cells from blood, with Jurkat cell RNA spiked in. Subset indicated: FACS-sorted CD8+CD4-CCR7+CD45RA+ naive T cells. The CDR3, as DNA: TGCGCCACGGACGTTTCAAAAAATCAGCCCCAGCATTTT. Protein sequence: CATDVSKNQPQHF.